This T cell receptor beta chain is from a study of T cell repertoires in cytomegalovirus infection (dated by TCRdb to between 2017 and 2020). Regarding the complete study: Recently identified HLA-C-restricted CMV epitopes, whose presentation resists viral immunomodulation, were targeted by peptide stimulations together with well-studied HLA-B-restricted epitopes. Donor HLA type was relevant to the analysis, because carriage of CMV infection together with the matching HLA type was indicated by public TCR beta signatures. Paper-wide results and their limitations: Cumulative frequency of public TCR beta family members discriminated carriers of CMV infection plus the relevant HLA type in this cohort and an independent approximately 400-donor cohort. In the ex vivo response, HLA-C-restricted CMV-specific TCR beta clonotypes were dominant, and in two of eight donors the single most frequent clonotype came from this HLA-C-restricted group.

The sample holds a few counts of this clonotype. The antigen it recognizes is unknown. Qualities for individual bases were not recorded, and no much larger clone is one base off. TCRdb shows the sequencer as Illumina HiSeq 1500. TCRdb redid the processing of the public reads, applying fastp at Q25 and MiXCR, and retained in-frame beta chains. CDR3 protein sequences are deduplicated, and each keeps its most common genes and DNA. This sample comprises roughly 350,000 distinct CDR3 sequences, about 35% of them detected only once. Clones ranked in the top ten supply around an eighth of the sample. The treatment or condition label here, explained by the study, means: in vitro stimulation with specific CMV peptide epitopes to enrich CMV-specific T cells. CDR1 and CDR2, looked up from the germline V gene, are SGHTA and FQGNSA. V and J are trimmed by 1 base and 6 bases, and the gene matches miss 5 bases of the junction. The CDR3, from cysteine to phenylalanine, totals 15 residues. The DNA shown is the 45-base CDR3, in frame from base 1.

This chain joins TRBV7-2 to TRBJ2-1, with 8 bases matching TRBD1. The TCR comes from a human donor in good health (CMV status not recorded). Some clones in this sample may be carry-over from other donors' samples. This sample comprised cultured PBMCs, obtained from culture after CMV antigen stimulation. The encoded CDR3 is CASSLVGQGGNEQFF. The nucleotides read TGTGCCAGCAGCTTAGTTGGACAGGGTGGCAATGAGCAGTTCTTC. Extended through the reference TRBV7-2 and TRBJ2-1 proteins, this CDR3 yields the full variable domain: GAGVSQSPSNKVTEKGKDVELRCDPISGHTALYWYRQSLGQGLEFLIYFQGNSAPDKSGLPSDRFSAERTGGSVSTLTIQRTQQEDSAVYLCASSLVGQGGNEQFFGPGTRLTVL.